Here is one TCR beta chain with its context. The antigen is undetermined. These data originate in a study of T cell responses to AZD1222 COVID-19 vaccine. Study-wide results and caveats: Spike-specific TCRs gained breadth and depth after people received two AZD1222 doses.

Sequencing used immunoSEQ multiplex PCR; TCRdb keeps in-frame clones, though not all of them. The repertoire holds about 93,000 clones, with approximately 86% as singletons. Germline lookup yields CDR1 MNHEY and CDR2 SMNVEV (reference sequence). Deletions cut 4 bases from V and 3 bases from J, with 10 bases between. The CDR3 runs to 14 residues. The receptor was derived from an adult in good health. The V and J genes are TRBV27 and TRBJ2-1, with D perhaps matching TRBD2 (6 bases). The starting material was peripheral blood, obtained on day 0 of AZD1222 vaccination. The CDR3 nucleotides are TGTGCCAGCAGTTCCCCGGGACTCTACAATGAGCAGTTCTTC. This codes for CASSSPGLYNEQFF.